The 22 T cell receptor beta chains in this list originate from one sample, sequenced in a study of T-cell reconstitution after alpha-beta-depleted transplantation in children. This sample's TCRbeta library carried unique molecular identifier barcodes. Each CDR3 protein gets one entry after TCRdb re-called the PCR reads with MiXCR. This sample yields 200,000 or so distinct CDR3 sequences, of which approximately 8% are seen a single time; less than 40% belongs to the top ten. Material: PBMCs, mostly from graft donor cells, obtained 360 days after TCRalphabeta/CD19-depleted stem cell transplant. The source is a male patient under 10 years old who had a stem cell transplant for acute myeloid leukemia, so the T cells may come from the graft donor.

This clonotype was found many times. V usage is TRBV20-1 and J usage is TRBJ2-5; 7 nucleotides line up with TRBD1. Germline assignment: CDR1 DFQATT and CDR2 SNEGSKA (reference sequence). V was clipped by 6 bases and J by 3 bases; unmatched bases: 10. CDR3 length equals 14 residues. CDR3 sequence: CSATGSPPEETQYF. The CDR3 DNA sequence: TGCAGTGCGACAGGGTCCCCACCCGAAGAGACCCAGTACTTC.

This clonotype came up many times. The rearrangement links TRBV12-3 or TRBV12-4 to TRBJ2-2; D ambiguous. V shed 10 bases and J shed 6 bases, with 6 bases lying between them. The CDR3 is made up of 10 amino acids. The CDR3 DNA reads as TGTGCCACTCGACCCGGGGAGCTGTTTTTT. It encodes CATRPGELFF.

This clonotype occurred a few times. The gene calls are TRBV5-1 and TRBJ2-2; D is unresolved. V lost 4 bases, J lost 4 bases, and 14 bases lay in between. The CDR3 extends over 15 amino acids. The V gene's germline CDR1 is SGHRS and CDR2 YFSETQ. CDR3 DNA: TGCGCCAGCAGCCCCCGAAGTGTGGTCACCGGGGAGCTGTTTTTT. Its protein product is CASSPRSVVTGELFF.

The chain employs TRBV4-3 and TRBJ2-2; 9 nucleotides line up with TRBD2. The ends lost 0 bases at V and 6 bases at J; junction bases unmatched: 8. Germline V gene data show CDR1 as LGHNA and CDR2 as YSLEER. The CDR3 runs 17 residues. In nucleotides, the CDR3 is TGCGCCAGCAGCCAAGATTTTCCAGCGGGAGGCGCCGGGGAGCTGTTTTTT. Amino acid sequence: CASSQDFPAGGAGELFF.

This clonotype was observed a few times. The J gene is TRBJ2-1, the V gene TRBV7-6; 9 nucleotides align to TRBD2. CDR1 and CDR2 (germline): SGHVS, FNYEAQ. The CDR3 extends over 16 amino acids. J lost 9 bases, V lost 1 base, and 10 bases had no gene match. In DNA form, the CDR3 reads TGTGCCAGCAGCTTAGTTGCTAGCGGGGCCGGGGGTGAGCAGTTCTTC. It encodes CASSLVASGAGGEQFF.

This clonotype was observed many times. CDR3 region: CASSFQGVGTEAFF. CDR3 bases: TGTGCCAGCAGTTTTCAGGGGGTAGGGACTGAAGCTTTCTTT. The V and J genes are TRBV12-3 or TRBV12-4 and TRBJ1-1; 7 nucleotides match TRBD1. CDR3 length equals 14 residues. After removal of 3 bases from V and 5 bases from J, the junction contained 6 bases not matched to a gene.

CDR3 protein: CASSYEGMGFNEQFF. The CDR3 region has the DNA TGTGCCAGCAGTTACGAGGGGATGGGATTCAATGAGCAGTTCTTC. The chain couples TRBV6-2 or TRBV6-3 to TRBJ2-1; the D call may be TRBD1 or TRBD2 (5 bases each). The V end was cut by 2 bases, the J end by 6 bases, with 14 bases between. The CDR3 contains 15 residues. Germline assignment: CDR1 MNHEY and CDR2 SVGEGT.

This clonotype was recorded at least ten times. The chain uses TRBV2 and TRBJ2-5; no clear D. V was clipped by 2 bases and J by 4 bases, with 2 bases between them. From germline, CDR1 is SNHLY and CDR2 FYNNEI. The CDR3 extends over 11 amino acids. This CDR3 reads CASSELETQYF. The CDR3 DNA follows: TGTGCCAGCAGTGAATTAGAGACCCAGTACTTC.

The gene calls are TRBV7-2 and TRBJ1-2; the D gene is possibly TRBD1 (5 bases). V lost 3 bases and J 0 bases, leaving 8 bases between the germline ends. The CDR3 covers 14 residues. The germline CDR1 and CDR2 sequences are SGHTA and FQGNSA. CDR3 sequence (DNA): TGTGCCAGCAGCTTTGGCAGGGCTAACTATGGCTACACCTTC. It is translated as CASSFGRANYGYTF.

V gene TRBV10-3 combines with J gene TRBJ2-5; 7 nucleotides match TRBD1. The germline gives CDR1 ENHRY, CDR2 SYGVKD. V shed 6 bases, J shed 6 bases, and the junction held 7 bases outside the gene matches. CDR3 length equals 13 residues. Here the CDR3 DNA reads TGTGCCATCAGCCTAACAGGGGTAAAGACCCAGTACTTC. Amino acid sequence: CAISLTGVKTQYF.

The sample holds a few counts of this clonotype. This rearrangement joins TRBV10-3 to TRBJ1-5, with 9 bases lining up with TRBD1. Germline CDR1 and CDR2: ENHRY and SYGVKD. V shed 2 bases, J shed 4 bases, and the junction held 3 bases outside the gene matches. The CDR3 has 15 residues. For the CDR3, the DNA is TGTGCCATCAGTGAGGACAGGGGGGGTAATCAGCCCCAGCATTTT. This sequence encodes CAISEDRGGNQPQHF.

Points on this clonotype: A much larger clone sits a single nucleotide away, making a read error possible. The chain recombines TRBV5-1 with TRBJ2-1, with 7 bases matching TRBD2. The length of the CDR3 is 15 residues. Per germline, CDR1 SGHRS and CDR2 YFSETQ. V trimming: 0 bases; J trimming: 2 bases; junction bases outside the gene matches: 2. The CDR3 loop reads CASSLGAGAYNEQFF. CDR3 DNA sequence: TGCGCCAGCAGCTTGGGGGCGGGAGCCTACAATGAGCAGTTCTTC.

The genes are TRBV5-1 and TRBJ1-6, with 7 nucleotides matching TRBD1. V dropped 2 bases and J dropped 7; count of bases not matched to a gene: 3. The CDR3 totals 14 residues. The germline V gene has CDR1 SGHRS and CDR2 YFSETQ. The CDR3 DNA reads as TGCGCCAGCAGCTTCGGACAGGTCAATTCACCCCTCCACTTT. Its translation: CASSFGQVNSPLHF.

This clonotype showed up many times. The genes are TRBV9 and TRBJ2-6, with D unresolved. The CDR3 consists of 13 residues. V lost 4 bases, J lost 0 bases, and 2 bases lay in between. Germline-derived CDR1 and CDR2 are SGDLS and YYNGEE. CDR3 bases: TGTGCCAGCAGCTCCTCTGGGGCCAACGTCCTGACTTTC. Its protein product is CASSSSGANVLTF.

A word on this clonotype: The conserved phenylalanine or tryptophan normally closing the CDR3 is absent here, so this likely arose from a read error. V and J are TRBV12-3 or TRBV12-4 and TRBJ1-5; D gene ambiguous. The CDR3 is 14 residues long. V shed 2 bases and J shed 2 bases, with 7 bases lying between them. CDR3 sequence: CASSLTQGNQPQHY. CDR3 coding DNA: TGTGCCAGCAGTTTAACGCAGGGCAATCAGCCCCAGCATTAT.

The sample holds a few counts of this clonotype. This chain joins TRBV30 and TRBJ1-2; no clear D gene. Germline-derived CDR1 and CDR2 are GTSNPN and SVGIG (reference sequence). V lost 0 bases to trimming and J lost 9 bases, with 17 bases between them. CDR3 size: 14 residues. The CDR3 region is CAWSVEGPSHRYTF. In DNA form, the CDR3 reads TGTGCCTGGAGTGTAGAGGGCCCAAGCCATCGCTACACCTTC.

The sample holds many counts of this clonotype. V gene TRBV3-1 combines with J gene TRBJ2-7; the match to TRBD2 covers 7 bases. The CDR3 is 14 amino acids. The junction had 10 bases not matched to a gene; V was cut back by 4 bases and J by 7 bases. Germline CDR1 is LGHDT and CDR2 is YNNKEL (reference sequence). DNA for the CDR3: TGTGCCAGCAGCCCGGACCGTTGGGGAGGGGAGCAGTACTTC. Translated, it gives CASSPDRWGGEQYF.

This clonotype appeared a few times. The genes are TRBV28 and TRBJ2-1, with TRBD2 matching 7 bases. This CDR3 is built from 14 residues. Germline V CDR1 and CDR2: MDHEN, SYDVKM. V shed 7 bases and J 5 bases; nucleotides not matched to a gene: 8. The CDR3 here is CASISLGRHNEQFF. The CDR3 DNA follows: TGTGCCAGCATCTCTCTCGGGAGGCACAATGAGCAGTTCTTC.

This clonotype has only a few counts. The rearrangement uses TRBV12-3 or TRBV12-4 and TRBJ1-2, with TRBD1 matching over 8 bases. Unmatched junction bases numbered 4, after V lost 6 bases and J lost 4 bases. The CDR3 is 13 amino acids. CDR3 in DNA: TGTGCCAGCAGACCTGGACAGGGCTATGGCTACACCTTC. It codes for CASRPGQGYGYTF.

This clonotype was detected a few times. V is TRBV7-6 and J is TRBJ2-1; 7 bases align to TRBD1. Germline loops: CDR1 SGHVS, CDR2 FNYEAQ. CDR3 length equals 16 residues. After removal of 5 bases from V and 4 bases from J, the junction contained 11 bases not matched to a gene. The DNA of the CDR3 is TGTGCCAGCAGCCCCAACAGGGGATCTATTTACAATGAGCAGTTCTTC. Encoded protein: CASSPNRGSIYNEQFF. Combining the CDR3 with reference TRBV7-6 and TRBJ2-1 gives the whole variable domain GAGVSQSPRYKVTKRGQDVALRCDPISGHVSLYWYRQALGQGPEFLTYFNYEAQQDKSGLPNDRFSAERPEGSISTLTIQRTEQRDSAMYRCASSPNRGSIYNEQFFGPGTRLTVL.

This clonotype has only a few counts. This chain connects TRBV7-2 to TRBJ1-1, with D tentatively TRBD1 (6 bases). Germline CDR1 reads SGHTA; CDR2 reads FQGNSA. Trimming cost V 7 bases and J 9 bases, with 18 bases left between them. The CDR3 consists of 13 residues. CDR3 residues: CASMPGGADQAFF. The CDR3 region has the DNA TGTGCCAGCATGCCGGGGGGGGCAGACCAAGCTTTCTTT. Full variable domain (rest looked up from reference TRBV7-2 and TRBJ1-1): GAGVSQSPSNKVTEKGKDVELRCDPISGHTALYWYRQSLGQGLEFLIYFQGNSAPDKSGLPSDRFSAERTGGSVSTLTIQRTQQEDSAVYLCASMPGGADQAFFGQGTRLTVV.

This clonotype was seen a handful of times. The chain uses TRBV6-2 or TRBV6-3 and TRBJ2-3, with 7 nucleotides matching TRBD1. Unmatched junction bases numbered 1, after V lost 9 bases and J lost 1 base. This CDR3 is built from 12 residues. The germline V gene encodes CDR1 MNHEY and CDR2 SVGEGT. The CDR3 here is CASGQGTDTQYF. CDR3 bases: TGTGCCAGTGGACAGGGCACAGATACGCAGTATTTT.